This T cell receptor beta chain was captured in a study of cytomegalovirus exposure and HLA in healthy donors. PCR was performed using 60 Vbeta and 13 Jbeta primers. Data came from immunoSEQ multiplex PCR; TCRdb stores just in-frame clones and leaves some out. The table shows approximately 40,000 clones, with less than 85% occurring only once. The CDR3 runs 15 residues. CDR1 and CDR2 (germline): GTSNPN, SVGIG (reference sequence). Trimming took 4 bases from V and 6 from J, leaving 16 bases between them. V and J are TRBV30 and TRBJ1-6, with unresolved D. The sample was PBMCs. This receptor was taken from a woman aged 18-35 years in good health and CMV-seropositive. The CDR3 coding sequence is TGTGCCTGGACTAGACCTCGCGGAGTTAATTCACCCCTCCACTTT. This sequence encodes CAWTRPRGVNSPLHF.